This note documents a single TCR beta chain sequence. At least ten counts were recorded for this clone. This clone's antigen is unknown. No base quality values were provided; no much bigger clone lies one nucleotide off. This sample is drawn from a study of blood T cell repertoires in COVID-19 (dated by TCRdb to the early 2020s). About the investigation overall: Samples from collaborators originated in the United States, Italy and Spain and spanned both the acute and convalescent phases of COVID-19. The prospective study material was composed of cDNA or gDNA derived from T cells, B-cell-depleted T cells, or PBMCs. The dataset comprised deeply sampled blood TCRbeta repertoires from subjects exposed to, actively infected with, or recovered from COVID-19. The repertoires were released in a freely available public database meant as a resource for research on the immune response to SARS-CoV-2. The samples were drawn from two sources: the first 160 participants of the ongoing ImmuneRACE study, and 1,254 subjects contributed by 6 global collaborators. The sample metadata nearly always contained a de-identified subject ID, COVID-19 status, age in years and sex. Where available, HLA class I and class II types were obtained from metadata supplied by the sample provider rather than from assay-based typing. Study-wide findings and limitations: Clinical and demographic metadata were provided uncurated, with the amount varying by source and participant.

Each collaborating institution followed its own protocols to collect whole blood in K2EDTA tubes. Collaborator samples were shipped for TCRbeta analysis as frozen whole blood, isolated PBMCs, or DNA extracted from either sample type. TCRbeta CDR3 regions were amplified from genomic DNA by means of the immunoSEQ Assay, a bias-controlled multiplex PCR. The authors processed their data as follows. Within the assay, amplification of reference gene primers was used to estimate how many nucleated cells each sample contained. Sequence reads were collapsed and filtered to measure the absolute abundance of every unique TCRbeta CDR3 rearrangement. For each sample, productive Simpson clonality was calculated by taking the square root of Simpson's diversity index across productive rearrangements. The table comes from immuneACCESS by way of TCRdb, which keeps in-frame sequences with V and J called. Part of the clones is missing from these tables; in studies checked, under half for an unresolved V gene and the rest for unknown reasons. The V and J calls and the clone size are those of that table, but D and trimming were determined from the DNA. This sample lists under 300,000 clones; about four fifths were detected once. Approximately 9.6% of the sample is in the top ten clones.

The germline V gene supplies CDR1 MDHEN and CDR2 SYDVKM. The CDR3 covers 17 residues, taking in both the cysteine and the phenylalanine. The entry retains the CDR3 DNA only, 51 bases that are in frame from base 1. The germline V end is reduced by 5 bases and the J end by 2 bases; junction bases left unmatched: 8. The clonotype was recovered from a woman of 80 years or more with acute or convalescent COVID-19. The chain is encoded by TRBV28 joined to TRBJ2-3, with 12 central nucleotides matching TRBD2. The sequencing input was peripheral blood. The CDR3 is CASSLRLAGDITDTQYF. The DNA reads as follows: TGTGCCAGCAGTCTCCGACTAGCGGGGGATATCACAGATACGCAGTATTTT.